The 28 T cell receptor beta chains below come from one sample, sequenced in a study of tissue T cells after allogeneic stem cell transplantation. Time point defined: mouse harvest day 14 after allogeneic transplant. Tail vein injection delivered 10^7 T-cell-depleted bone marrow cells and 10^6 splenic CD5+ T cells. The method was immunoSEQ multiplex PCR; TCRdb's version includes in-frame clones alone and lacks a portion of them. This table has more than 3,000 clones, about 47% appearing once. The sequenced sample consisted of gut tissue. These receptors originate from a female BALB/c mouse given C57BL/6 T cells with graft-versus-host disease after an allogeneic hematopoietic cell transplant.

Comments on this clone: These gene names are mouse names. Read coverage stops 1 residue before the CDR3 terminus; the germline J gene supplies the remainder. The chain employs TRBV15 and TRBJ2-7; 10 bases line up with TRBD2. Germline values: CDR1 SGHND, CDR2 FRSKSL. V gave up 6 bases and J gave up 6 bases; unmatched junction bases: 2. The CDR3 spans 12 residues. CDR3 sequence: CASRNWGGEQYF. The covered CDR3 bases are TGTGCCAGCAGAAACTGGGGGGGTGAACAGTAC.

In its sample, this clone is medium-sized. Mouse germline and gene names are used. The read finishes 1 residue shy of the CDR3 end, and the germline J gene is used to complete it. The J gene is TRBJ2-7, the V gene TRBV16, with a possible D match to TRBD1 (6 bases). V was cut by 5 bases and J by 1 base, with 12 bases left in between. Germline values: CDR1 SGHSA, CDR2 FRNQAP. The CDR3 extends over 14 amino acids. CDR3 residues: CASSQEGESYEQYF. The covered CDR3 bases are TGTGCAAGCAGCCAGGAGGGGGAGTCCTATGAACAGTAC.

As regards this clone: Gene names are mouse gene names. Read coverage stops 1 residue before the CDR3 terminus; the germline J gene supplies the remainder. The chain employs TRBV13-2 and TRBJ2-7, with 10 bases fitting TRBD2. The CDR3 is 15 amino acids. V was clipped by 0 bases and J by 6 bases; unmatched bases: 6. Germline values: CDR1 NNHNN, CDR2 SYGAGS (reference sequence). CDR3 DNA (partial): TGTGCCAGCGGTGATGACTGGGGGGGGCGGTTTGAACAGTAC. Translating it yields CASGDDWGGRFEQY. From start to end, the CDR3 is CASGDDWGGRFEQYF.

This clone was counted between two and nine times. The germline and genes are mouse ones. Sequencing ends 1 residue short of the CDR3 end; the germline J gene provides the rest. The genes are TRBV3 and TRBJ2-7; 8 bases are shared with TRBD2. CDR3 length equals 14 residues. Trimming removed 5 bases from V and 6 bases from J; junction bases left unmatched: 9. CDR1 and CDR2 (germline): SNHLY, FYNGKV (reference sequence). The CDR3 here is CASSQRGGALEQYF. The sequenced CDR3 bases are TGTGCCAGCAGCCAGAGGGGGGGGGCGCTTGAACAGTAC.

This clone was counted only a few times. All gene names here are mouse names. The CDR3 is cut off 1 residue early in the read; its end comes from the germline J gene. The chain joins TRBV1 to TRBJ1-2; 12 bases line up with TRBD1. V shed 1 base and J 6 bases; nucleotides not matched to a gene: 3. The CDR3 length is 15 residues. Germline CDR1 and CDR2: NSQYPW and LRSPGD (reference sequence). The CDR3 DNA, read in part, is TGCACCTGCAGTGCAGGGGACAGGGGGCGGACCGACTACACC. It encodes CTCSAGDRGRTDYT. The whole CDR3 reads CTCSAGDRGRTDYTF.

On this clone: All gene names here are mouse names. The read halts 1 residue ahead of the CDR3 end, with the missing end drawn from the germline J gene. The chain recombines TRBV1 with TRBJ2-5; the match to TRBD1 covers 7 bases. The germline V gene encodes CDR1 NSQYPW and CDR2 LRSPGD (reference sequence). The ends lost 6 bases at V and 0 bases at J; junction bases unmatched: 3. This CDR3 has 14 amino acids. The CDR3 bases that were read are TGCACCTGCAGAGCGACAGGGAACCAAGACACCCAGTAC. It translates to CTCRATGNQDTQY. In full, the CDR3 reads CTCRATGNQDTQYF.

Turning to this clone: Mouse germline and gene names are used. The CDR3 end lies 1 residue beyond the end of the read and is filled in from the germline J gene. This sequence joins TRBV23 and TRBJ2-5; the table gives TRBD1 as D, unverified against the DNA. CDR1 is KGHTA and CDR2 is FQNQQP in the germline V gene. The CDR3 has 15 residues. CDR3 amino acids: CSSSQSPTGQDTQYF. Incomplete CDR3 DNA: TGCTCCAGCAGTCAATCGCCGACAGGGCAAGACACCCAGTAC.

There are a few counts of this clone. Mouse names are used for the genes. The read is 1 residue too short to cover the CDR3 end, so that end is filled in from the germline J gene. The V gene is TRBV23, the J gene TRBJ1-4. Per the germline V gene, CDR1 is KGHTA and CDR2 is FQNQQP. The CDR3 contains 11 residues. The CDR3 is CSSSQNERLFF. The covered CDR3 bases are TGCTCCAGCAGTCAAAACGAAAGATTATTT.

A remark on this clone: Mouse names are used for the genes. The read finishes 1 residue shy of the CDR3 end, and the germline J gene is used to complete it. This chain uses TRBV26 with TRBJ2-7, with TRBD1 as a possible D gene (6 bases). The CDR3 is made up of 13 amino acids. CDR1 KGHPV and CDR2 FQNQEV come from the germline V gene (reference sequence). V was pared by 6 bases and J by 4 bases, with 13 bases between. The CDR3 bases that were read are TGTGCCAGCAGCCCCGGACAGCGGTATGAACAGTAC. Encoded protein: CASSPGQRYEQY. The complete CDR3 protein is CASSPGQRYEQYF.

A note on this clone: Genes and germline are mouse. The read finishes 1 residue shy of the CDR3 end, and the germline J gene is used to complete it. This chain links TRBV16 with TRBJ1-6, with D unclear. TRBJ1-6 is classed as an ORF, of uncertain function. CDR1 is SGHSA and CDR2 is FRNQAP in the germline V gene. The CDR3 loop spans 14 amino acids. The V end was cut by 2 bases, the J end by 4 bases, with 6 bases between. The sequenced CDR3 bases are TGTGCAAGCAGCTTATTGGGTTATAATTCGCCCCTCTAC. Translated: CASSLLGYNSPLY. The full CDR3 reads CASSLLGYNSPLYF.

Concerning this clone itself: The gene names here belong to mouse. The read stops 1 residue short of the end of the CDR3; the missing end is completed from the germline J gene. The chain joins TRBV23 to TRBJ2-4; the D call of TRBD1 is as the table states it, not checked on the DNA. CDR3 length: 13 residues. From germline, CDR1 is KGHTA and CDR2 FQNQQP. The CDR3 loop is CSSSQSQGDTLYF. CDR3 DNA, as far as it was read: TGCTCCAGCAGTCAATCGCAGGGGGACACCTTGTAC.

Notes on this clone: The gene names given are mouse names. The CDR3 extends 1 residue past the end of the read, so its final part is completed from the germline J gene. The chain is built from TRBV13-2 and TRBJ2-3; TRBD1 agrees at 7 bases. The CDR3 spans 14 residues. Per germline, CDR1 NNHNN and CDR2 SYGAGS (reference sequence). V lost 2 bases to trimming and J lost 4 bases; unmatched junction nucleotides: 4. The sequenced part of the CDR3 DNA is TGTGCCAGCGGTGACCAGACAGGGCCAGAAACGCTGTAT. Protein product: CASGDQTGPETLY. The entire CDR3 protein reads CASGDQTGPETLYF.

As for this clone: Gene names and germline match the mouse. Sequencing ends 1 residue short of the CDR3 end; the germline J gene provides the rest. The chain carries TRBV13-2 and TRBJ2-7, with 10 bases lining up with TRBD2. The ends lost 3 bases at V and 1 base at J; junction bases unmatched: 1. The length of the CDR3 is 14 residues. In germline, CDR1 is NNHNN, CDR2 SYGAGS (reference sequence). The CDR3 region is CASGAGLGSYEQYF. The sequenced part of the CDR3 DNA is TGTGCCAGCGGTGCGGGACTGGGGTCCTATGAACAGTAC.

This clone has a handful of counts. Germline and genes here are mouse. The chain's CDR3 is CASSSTVNQDTQYF. CDR3 DNA (partial): TGTGCCAGCAGCTCGACAGTTAACCAAGACACCCAGTAC. The chain couples TRBV3 to TRBJ2-5, with D possibly being TRBD1 (5 bases). The read gets to within 1 residue of the CDR3 end, and the germline J gene fills in the rest. Germline lookup yields CDR1 SNHLY and CDR2 FYNGKV (reference sequence). Trimming took off 4 bases at V and 0 bases at J, with 8 bases between the two ends. The CDR3 is 14 residues long.

For this clone: Mouse gene names apply. The CDR3 end lies 1 residue beyond the end of the read and is filled in from the germline J gene. The rearrangement joins TRBV19 to TRBJ1-3; 7 bases are shared with TRBD1. Per germline, CDR1 FNHDT and CDR2 SITEND (reference sequence). The V segment lost 3 bases and the J segment 0 bases; nucleotides outside the gene matches: 0. This CDR3 comprises 14 residues. The CDR3 sequence is CASSNRGSGNTLYF. Partial CDR3 DNA: TGTGCCAGCAGTAACAGGGGTTCTGGAAATACGCTCTAT.

Points on this clone: Genes and germline come from the mouse. The CDR3 end falls 1 residue outside the read, so it is completed with the germline J gene. The chain combines TRBV15 with TRBJ1-1; perhaps TRBD1 as D (6 bases). CDR3 length: 14 amino acids. The germline V gene has CDR1 SGHND and CDR2 FRSKSL. V was cut by 0 bases and J by 4 bases, with 9 bases left in between. The sequenced part of the CDR3 DNA is TGTGCCAGCAGTTTAGCGGGACAAATCACAGAAGTCTTC. Protein sequence: CASSLAGQITEVF. From start to end, the CDR3 is CASSLAGQITEVFF.

This clone has only a few counts. Genes and germline come from the mouse. The read finishes 1 residue shy of the CDR3 end, and the germline J gene is used to complete it. V is TRBV19 and J is TRBJ2-1; 10 bases align to TRBD2. The CDR3 spans 14 residues. J gave up 1 base and V 5 bases, and 0 bases lay outside the gene matches. Germline V CDR1 and CDR2: FNHDT, SITEND (reference sequence). The CDR3 DNA, read in part, is TGTGCCAGCAGGGGACTGGGGAACTATGCTGAGCAGTTC. This sequence encodes CASRGLGNYAEQF. The CDR3, in full, reads CASRGLGNYAEQFF. The whole variable domain, remainder taken from reference TRBV19 and TRBJ2-1, is GGIITQTPKFLIGQEGQKLTLKCQQNFNHDTMYWYRQDSGKGLRLIYYSITENDLQKGDLSEGYDASREKKSSFSLTVTSAQKNEMAVFLCASRGLGNYAEQFFGPGTRLTVL.

This clone is categorized as medium-sized. The germline and genes are mouse ones. The read comes to an end 1 residue before the CDR3 does, leaving the germline J gene to fill in the end. The rearrangement links TRBV26 to TRBJ2-7; 12 positions agree with TRBD2. Trimming cost V 4 bases and J 6 bases; bases outside gene matches: 4. Germline CDR1 KGHPV, CDR2 FQNQEV (reference sequence). The CDR3 is 14 amino acids. Here the CDR3 reads CASSQDWGGVEQYF. CDR3 bases read: TGTGCCAGCAGTCAAGACTGGGGGGGCGTTGAACAGTAC.

This clone was recorded once. The germline and genes are mouse ones. The CDR3 extends 1 residue past the end of the read, so its final part is completed from the germline J gene. The chain combines TRBV26 with TRBJ1-3; tentatively, D is TRBD1 (5 bases). V dropped 5 bases and J dropped 0 bases, with 8 bases sitting between them. Germline assignment: CDR1 KGHPV and CDR2 FQNQEV (reference sequence). This CDR3 has 14 amino acids. CDR3 bases read: TGTGCCAGCAGTATCGACAGTTCTGGAAATACGCTCTAT. Its protein product is CASSIDSSGNTLY. The full CDR3 sequence reads CASSIDSSGNTLYF. The full variable domain, rest sourced from reference TRBV26 and TRBJ1-3, is NSKVIQTPRYLVKGQGQKAKMRCIPEKGHPVVFWYQQNKNNEFKFLINFQNQEVLQQIDMTEKRFSAECPSNSPCSLEIQSSEAGDSALYLCASSIDSSGNTLYFGEGSRLIVV.

As regards this clone: Genes here carry mouse names. Sequencing ends 1 residue short of the CDR3 end; the germline J gene provides the rest. This sequence joins TRBV3 and TRBJ2-4; 9 bases align to TRBD1. J gave up 3 bases and V 5 bases, and 3 bases lay outside the gene matches. The CDR3 totals 14 residues. Germline CDR1 reads SNHLY; CDR2 reads FYNGKV (reference sequence). The part of the CDR3 DNA that was read is TGTGCCAGCAGCCCGGGACAGGGCCAAAACACCTTGTAC. Amino acid sequence: CASSPGQGQNTLY. The CDR3 in its entirety is CASSPGQGQNTLYF.

This clone appeared a few times. Here the gene names and germline are mouse. With the read ending 1 residue before the CDR3 end, the germline J gene is used to fill in that end. The chain couples TRBV2 to TRBJ1-4, with D hard to call. V lost 2 bases and J 0 bases, leaving 7 bases between the germline ends. Germline V lookup: CDR1 LGHNA, CDR2 YSYQKL. The CDR3 consists of 15 residues. This chain's CDR3 is CASSQWGISNERLFF. The covered CDR3 bases are TGTGCCAGCAGCCAATGGGGTATTTCCAACGAAAGATTATTT.

This clone was seen a few times. All gene names here are mouse names. Read coverage stops 1 residue before the CDR3 terminus; the germline J gene supplies the remainder. This chain joins TRBV26 and TRBJ2-7; 9 bases map to TRBD1. Germline assignment: CDR1 KGHPV and CDR2 FQNQEV (reference sequence). V trimming: 8 bases; J trimming: 4 bases; junction bases outside the gene matches: 6. There are 13 residues in the CDR3. Partial CDR3 DNA: TGTGCCAGCGCCGACGGACAGGGGTATGAACAGTAC. Translated: CASADGQGYEQY. In full, the CDR3 reads CASADGQGYEQYF.

Remarks on this clone: The gene names given are mouse names. Coverage ceases 1 residue before the CDR3 finishes, and the germline J gene fills in the end. V is TRBV26 and J is TRBJ1-4; D is perhaps TRBD1 (6 bases). Per germline, CDR1 KGHPV and CDR2 FQNQEV (reference sequence). The CDR3 spans 14 residues. The V gene lost 6 bases and the J gene lost 0 bases, with 8 bases spanning the gap. CDR3 DNA, as far as it was read: TGTGCCAGCAGGGGACAAATTTCCAACGAAAGATTATTT. Residues: CASRGQISNERLF. The whole CDR3 protein is CASRGQISNERLFF.

To note about this clone: Gene names refer to mouse genes. Sequencing ends 1 residue short of the CDR3 end; the germline J gene provides the rest. The chain combines TRBV13-2 with TRBJ2-5, with 8 nucleotides matching TRBD2. Per germline, CDR1 NNHNN and CDR2 SYGAGS (reference sequence). J was trimmed by 6 bases and V by 0 bases; bases with no gene match: 6. The CDR3 has 15 amino acids. The CDR3 loop reads CASGDASWGDDTQYF. The CDR3 bases that were read are TGTGCCAGCGGTGATGCTAGCTGGGGGGATGACACCCAGTAC.

A remark on this clone: Gene names and germline refer to mouse. The CDR3 is cut off 1 residue early in the read; its end comes from the germline J gene. The genes are TRBV3 and TRBJ2-5, with 9 bases matching TRBD2. The CDR3 length is 15 residues. In germline, CDR1 is SNHLY, CDR2 FYNGKV (reference sequence). With 6 bases clipped from V and 3 bases from J, the junction kept 7 bases outside the gene matches. The CDR3 bases that were read are TGTGCCAGCAGTTCCCTGGGGGGGAAACAAGACACCCAGTAC. Translating gives CASSSLGGKQDTQY. The full CDR3 reads CASSSLGGKQDTQYF.

Of note for this clone: Gene names are the mouse ones. The read is 1 residue too short to cover the CDR3 end, so that end is filled in from the germline J gene. This chain connects TRBV3 to TRBJ2-4, with D perhaps matching TRBD2 (6 bases). CDR3 length: 13 residues. Germline CDR1 SNHLY, CDR2 FYNGKV (reference sequence). V was pared by 5 bases and J by 1 base, with 7 bases between. The covered CDR3 bases are TGTGCCAGCAGCCGACTGGGTCAAAACACCTTGTAC. Translated, it gives CASSRLGQNTLY. The full-length CDR3 reads as CASSRLGQNTLYF. Full variable domain (remainder filled in from reference TRBV3 and TRBJ2-4): GPKVLQIPSHQIIDMGQMVTLNCDPVSNHLYFYWYKQILGQQMEFLVNFYNGKVMEKSKLFKDQFSVERPDGSYFTLKIQPTALEDSAVYFCASSRLGQNTLYFGAGTRLSVL.

Note on this clone: The gene symbols are mouse symbols. The read falls 1 residue short of the CDR3 end, and the missing part is taken from the germline J gene. The chain combines TRBV4 with TRBJ2-7; 10 nucleotides agree with TRBD2. V lost 4 bases to trimming and J lost 4 bases; unmatched junction nucleotides: 4. The CDR3 totals 14 residues. Germline assignment: CDR1 LGHDT and CDR2 YNNKQL (reference sequence). The DNA read from the CDR3 is TGTGCCAGCAGCTCCGGGACTGGGGTTTATGAACAGTAC. It specifies CASSSGTGVYEQY. The full CDR3 sequence reads CASSSGTGVYEQYF.

Sample share makes this clone large. Genes and germline come from the mouse. Read sequence stops 1 residue before the CDR3 end, and the germline J gene provides the missing end. The V and J genes are TRBV16 and TRBJ2-1; D is possibly TRBD1 (6 bases). The germline V gene has CDR1 SGHSA and CDR2 FRNQAP. The CDR3 is 14 residues long. With 6 bases removed from V and 1 base from J, the gap between germline ends came to 10 bases. The DNA read from the CDR3 is TGTGCAAGCAGAAAAGGACAGAACTATGCTGAGCAGTTC. It specifies CASRKGQNYAEQF. The full CDR3 reads CASRKGQNYAEQFF.